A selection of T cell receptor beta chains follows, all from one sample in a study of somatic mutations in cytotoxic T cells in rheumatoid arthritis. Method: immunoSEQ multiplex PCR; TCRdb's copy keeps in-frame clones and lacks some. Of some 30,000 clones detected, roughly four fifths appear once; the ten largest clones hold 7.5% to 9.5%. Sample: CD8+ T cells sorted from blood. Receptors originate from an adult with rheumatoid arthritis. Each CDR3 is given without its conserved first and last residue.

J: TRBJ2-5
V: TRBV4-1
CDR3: ASSPREGFFSHQEETQY

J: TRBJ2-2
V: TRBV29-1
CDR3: SVGDTGELF

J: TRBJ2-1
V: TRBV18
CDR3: ASSSPGQGYNEQF

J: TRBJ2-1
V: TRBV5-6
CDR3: ASSFQPLYNEQF

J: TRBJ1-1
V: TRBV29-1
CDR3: SVVSFKAF

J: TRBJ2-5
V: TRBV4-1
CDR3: ASSQGQEETQY

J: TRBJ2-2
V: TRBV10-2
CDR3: ASTHGLAGQNTGELF

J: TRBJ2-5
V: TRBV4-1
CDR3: ASSQGRSATKETQY

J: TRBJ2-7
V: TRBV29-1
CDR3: SVEGPPTYEQY

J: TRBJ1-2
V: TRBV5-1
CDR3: ASSQTPQAGTAYGYT

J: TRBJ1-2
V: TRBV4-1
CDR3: ASSQDEGGSGYGYT

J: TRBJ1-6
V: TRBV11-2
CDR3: ASSLDFVGGTPLH

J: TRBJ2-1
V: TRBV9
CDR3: ASSVGGTGRNEQF

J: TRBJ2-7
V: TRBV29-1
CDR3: SVEDPRGGLNEQY

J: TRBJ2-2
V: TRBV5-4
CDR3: ASSSPTSGRGSTGELF

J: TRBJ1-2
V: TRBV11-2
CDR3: ASSLGVTANYGYT

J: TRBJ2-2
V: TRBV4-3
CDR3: ASSQDLSLAQNTGELF

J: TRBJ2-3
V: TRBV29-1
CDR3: SVVGQFMDTQY

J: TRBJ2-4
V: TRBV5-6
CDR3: ASSSLGSDKNIQY

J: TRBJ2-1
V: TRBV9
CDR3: ASSVAEVADDYNEQF

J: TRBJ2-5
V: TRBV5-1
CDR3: ASSLEASGGLETQY

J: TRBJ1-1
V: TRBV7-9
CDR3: ASSQGGWTVQRVNTEAF

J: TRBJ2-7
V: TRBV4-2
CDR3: ASSQEAGGNYEQY

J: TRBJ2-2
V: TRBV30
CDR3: AWIAGGKNGELF

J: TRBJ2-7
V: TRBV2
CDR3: ASSERGAESSYEQY

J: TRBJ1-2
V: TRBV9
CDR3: ASSVEAAANYGYT

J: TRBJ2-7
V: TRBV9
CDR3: ASSPRTSPEQY

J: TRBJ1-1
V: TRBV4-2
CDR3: ASNAGTKNTEAF

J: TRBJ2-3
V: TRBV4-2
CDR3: ASSQVAGSDTQY

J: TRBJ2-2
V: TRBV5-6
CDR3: ASSRGQGEIGELF

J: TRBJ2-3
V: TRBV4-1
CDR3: ASSQESSGRLSDTQY

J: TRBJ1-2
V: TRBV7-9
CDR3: ASGAGMVYDGYT

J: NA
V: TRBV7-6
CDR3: ASSESGAPSYEQY

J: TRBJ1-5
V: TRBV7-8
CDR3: ASSLEAGPNQPQH

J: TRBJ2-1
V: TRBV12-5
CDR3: ASGLGSLAGLNNEQF

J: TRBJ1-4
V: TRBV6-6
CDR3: ASSYGWGLNEKLF

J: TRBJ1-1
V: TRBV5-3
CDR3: ARSIQGGATEAF

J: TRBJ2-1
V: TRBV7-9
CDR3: ASSLGPSNEQF

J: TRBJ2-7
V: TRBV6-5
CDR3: ASSPRQIWEQY

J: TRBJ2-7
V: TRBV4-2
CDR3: ASSQERAGASYEQY

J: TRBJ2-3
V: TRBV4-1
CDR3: ASSQEKFAY

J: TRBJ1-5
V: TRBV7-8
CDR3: ASSLARRGGNQPQH

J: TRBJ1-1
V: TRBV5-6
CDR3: ASSFERDETEAF

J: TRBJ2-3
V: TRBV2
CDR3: ASSGASGRDTQY

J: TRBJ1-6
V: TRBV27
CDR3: ASSFRVNSPLH

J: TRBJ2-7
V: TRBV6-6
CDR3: ASALSNYEQY

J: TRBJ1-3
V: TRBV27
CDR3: ASSLQGSSGNTIY